The clone carrying this TCR beta chain was seen a handful of times. Its specificity is not known. This CDR3 is 16 amino acids long. Germline values: CDR1 LGHNA, CDR2 YSLEER. J was trimmed by 4 bases and V by 0 bases; bases with no gene match: 4. The data belong to a study of beta chain features in type 1 diabetes. Findings and caveats of the study: For Type 1 diabetes patients, all four CD4+ subsets carried TCRB CDR3s that were moderately but significantly shorter. Type 1 diabetes patients had fewer VDJ junction insertions and more deletions.

Isolated RNA was reverse transcribed in full, so expressed TCRB transcripts were sequenced. Produced via immunoSEQ multiplex PCR; TCRdb's table is partial and in-frame only. The top ten clones hold approximately 0.011% of a sample with about 360,000 clones, about 12% of them seen once. Sequencing was carried out using naive CD4+ T cells from blood. The V call is TRBV4-3, the J call TRBJ1-2; 11 nucleotides align to TRBD1. The clonotype was recovered from a woman younger than 35 with type 1 diabetes. In DNA, the CDR3 is TGCGCCAGCAGCCAAGAAGGCGGGACAGGGGGCTATGGCTACACCTTC. The encoded protein is CASSQEGGTGGYGYTF.